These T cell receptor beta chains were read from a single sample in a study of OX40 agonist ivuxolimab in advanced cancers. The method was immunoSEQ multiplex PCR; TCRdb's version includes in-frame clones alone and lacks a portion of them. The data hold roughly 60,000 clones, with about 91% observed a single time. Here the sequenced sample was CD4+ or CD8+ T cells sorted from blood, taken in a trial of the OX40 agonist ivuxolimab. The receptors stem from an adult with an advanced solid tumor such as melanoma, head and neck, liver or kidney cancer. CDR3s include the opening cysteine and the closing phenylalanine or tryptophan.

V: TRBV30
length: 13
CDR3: CAWSVTGGTEAFF

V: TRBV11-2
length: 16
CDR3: CASSPASGRAQETQYF

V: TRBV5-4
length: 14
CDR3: CASSLAGVEETQYF

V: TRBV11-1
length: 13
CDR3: CASSLALAGTQYF

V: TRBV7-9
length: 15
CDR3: CASSLVGRTNYGYTF

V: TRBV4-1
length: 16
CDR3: CASSQHFGAGGETQYF

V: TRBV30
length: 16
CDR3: CAWSVGVGGIPDTQYF

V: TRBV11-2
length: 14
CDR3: CASSLEEYSYEQYF

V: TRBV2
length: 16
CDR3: CASTWTSGRSYNEQFF

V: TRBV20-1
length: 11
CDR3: CSATDLRTQFF

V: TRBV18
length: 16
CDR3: CASSIATSRISYEQYF

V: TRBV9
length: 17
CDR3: CASSALSSTSGANVLTF

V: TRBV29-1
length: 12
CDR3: CSAGLVGDTQYF

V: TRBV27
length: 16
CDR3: CASSLLGRQPYNEQFF

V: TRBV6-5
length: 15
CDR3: CASSYSGRGPYEQYF

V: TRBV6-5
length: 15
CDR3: CASSYSWVSGNTIYF

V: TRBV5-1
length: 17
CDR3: CASSLLAGGPRAGELFF

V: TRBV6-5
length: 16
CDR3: CASSYSRLWTGETQYF

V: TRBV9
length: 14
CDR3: CASSAGTSAYEQYF

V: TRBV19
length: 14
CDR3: CASSGAWGSTEAFF

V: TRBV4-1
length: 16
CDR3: CASSQPTGEENYGYTF

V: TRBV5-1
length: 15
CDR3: CASSLAREKNTEAFF

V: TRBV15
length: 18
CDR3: CATSILRDRYNSNQPQHF

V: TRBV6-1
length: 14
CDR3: CASSETLMNTEAFF

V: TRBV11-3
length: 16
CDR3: CASSFPSRGLGDEQYF

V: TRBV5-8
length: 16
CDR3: CASSYRDSPAKNIQYF

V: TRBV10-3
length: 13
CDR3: CAIGGVGGYGYTF

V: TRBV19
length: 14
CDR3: CASSDKVSTDTQYF

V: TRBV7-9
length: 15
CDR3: CASSPGLAGETEQYF

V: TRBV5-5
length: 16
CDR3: CASSLTGGGTGNTIYF

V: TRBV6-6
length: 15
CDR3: CASRTDGISNTEAFF

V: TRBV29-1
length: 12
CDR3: CSTKDSNYGYTF

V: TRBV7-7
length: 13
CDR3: CASSQDSDNEQFF

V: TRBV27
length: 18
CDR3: CASSLMPSGSSGANVLTF

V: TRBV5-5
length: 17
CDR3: CASSGGQSGYSNQPQHF

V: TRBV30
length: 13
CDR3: CAWGTGGHQPQHF

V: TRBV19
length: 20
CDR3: CASSITLIRAGTPLGTEAFF

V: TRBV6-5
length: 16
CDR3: CASSYLGQGRTDTQYF

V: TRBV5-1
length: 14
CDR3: CASSLAVGTDTQYF

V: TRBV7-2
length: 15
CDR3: CASSSRLLTQETQYF

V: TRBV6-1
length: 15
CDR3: CAIERAYSGANVLTF

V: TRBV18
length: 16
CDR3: CASSPKGQGAAEKLFF

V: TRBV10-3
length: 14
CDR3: CAISESAGDQPQHF

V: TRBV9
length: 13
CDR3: CASSPETADGYTF

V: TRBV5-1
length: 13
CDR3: CASSLRQNYEQYF

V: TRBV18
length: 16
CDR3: CASSPGLAGRQETQYF

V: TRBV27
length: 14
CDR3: CASSSQPNTGELFF

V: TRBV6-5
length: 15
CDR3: CASRSSGGTNNEQFF

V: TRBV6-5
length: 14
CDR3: CASRTGGFSYEQYF

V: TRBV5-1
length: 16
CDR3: CASSLERATGSYEQYF

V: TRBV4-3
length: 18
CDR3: CASSVGNSGSANTGELFF